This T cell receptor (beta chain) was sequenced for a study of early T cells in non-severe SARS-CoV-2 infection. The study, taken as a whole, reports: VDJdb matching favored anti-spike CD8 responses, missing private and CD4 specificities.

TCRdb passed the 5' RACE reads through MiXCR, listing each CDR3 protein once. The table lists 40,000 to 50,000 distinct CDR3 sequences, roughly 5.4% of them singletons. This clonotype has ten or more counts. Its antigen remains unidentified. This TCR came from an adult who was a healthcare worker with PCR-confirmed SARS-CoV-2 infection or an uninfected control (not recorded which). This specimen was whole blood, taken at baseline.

The CDR3: CASSQNRLTYEQYF. The CDR3 DNA follows: TGCGCCAGCAGCCAGAACAGATTGACCTACGAGCAGTACTTC. The chain combines TRBV4-1 with TRBJ2-7; D is uncertain. Germline V gene sequence: CDR1 MGHRA, CDR2 YSYEKL. The CDR3 contains 14 residues. V was cut by 3 bases and J by 2 bases, with 11 bases left in between.